This TCR beta chain is from a study of CD4+ T cells in melanoma. Overall study findings and caveats: CD8+ T cell, macrophage and B cell function reportedly correlated with neoantigen-specific CD4+ T cells.

Profiled with immunoSEQ multiplex PCR; TCRdb holds only in-frame clones, not every one. The repertoire holds over 15,000 clones, with roughly three quarters as singletons. This CDR3 contains 16 residues. V shed 6 bases, J shed 4 bases, and the junction held 11 bases outside the gene matches. Germline V gives CDR1 LNHDA, CDR2 SQIVND (reference sequence). Comment on this clone: Its antigen remains unidentified.

This receptor was obtained from a human donor with melanoma. What was sequenced was cells from a culture (not recorded whether cultured in vitro). This chain joins TRBV19 and TRBJ2-3; 9 bases are a match to TRBD1. The CDR3 sequence: CASSLRRQGGPDTQYF. DNA for the CDR3: TGTGCCAGTAGCCTGAGGAGACAGGGGGGGCCAGATACGCAGTATTTT.